The clone carrying this T cell receptor (beta chain) was detected only a few times. The ends were cut back, 4 bases at V and 1 base at J, with 10 bases in the middle. Germline V gives CDR1 MGHRA, CDR2 YSYEKL. This CDR3 spans 15 amino acids. Amplification used 60 Vbeta primers and 13 Jbeta primers. Generated by immunoSEQ multiplex PCR, the TCRdb table keeps only in-frame clones and is missing some. This sample has approximately 150,000 clones, with 68% found just once. The data stem from a study of cytomegalovirus exposure and HLA in healthy donors. Study summary: An earlier analysis identified more than 90 million unique TCR beta sequences in about 180 million T cells.

Input material: PBMCs. This sequence was found in a man aged 25 to 40 in good health and CMV-seropositive. The V and J genes are TRBV4-1 and TRBJ2-2, with D hard to call. The CDR3 sequence: CASSRPLMNTGELFF. In DNA form, the CDR3 reads TGCGCCAGCAGCCGGCCCCTGATGAACACCGGGGAGCTGTTTTTT.